This TCR beta chain is drawn from a study of T cell repertoires in cytomegalovirus infection. Points from the study as a whole: There were HLA-C-restricted CMV-specific TCR beta clonotypes dominating the ex vivo response.

TCRdb used MiXCR to reprocess the reads, holding one entry per CDR3 protein. The sample consists of more than 500,000 distinct CDR3 sequences, approximately 17% of them appearing once. This CDR3 is built from 13 residues. The germline gives CDR1 SGHTA, CDR2 FQGTGA. Trimming shortened V by 8 bases and J by 1 base, and 11 bases separated the two germline ends. Comments on this clonotype: Its antigen is not identified.

This TCR was recovered from a human donor in good health (CMV status not recorded). Some clones in this sample may be carry-over from other donors' samples. This rearrangement joins TRBV7-3 to TRBJ1-1, with D unclear. Specimen: CD8+ T cells from PBMCs. For the CDR3, the DNA is TGTGCCAGCGTTGGACTTAAGAACACTGAAGCTTTCTTT. It codes for CASVGLKNTEAFF.